The entry below gives a single T cell receptor beta chain sequence along with its context. Seattle patient enrollment occurred during active infection, with longitudinal follow-up thereafter. This entry belongs to a study of blood T cell repertoires in COVID-19. Study as a whole: In each case, the material was cDNA or gDNA derived from T cells, B-cell-depleted T cells, or PBMCs.

Germline assignment: CDR1 MDHEN and CDR2 SYDVKM. This CDR3 comprises 16 residues. The V gene lost 4 bases and the J gene lost 5 bases, with 21 bases spanning the gap. Per the original methods: Estimation of nucleated cell counts relied on the amplification of reference gene primers. Repertoires were generated with immunoSEQ multiplex PCR, while TCRdb's copy carries only in-frame clones and drops some. V and J calls and clone size are given by that table; D and trimming were obtained from the DNA. The repertoire holds about 160,000 clones, around 87% seen once, with approximately 10% in the top ten. The chain combines TRBV28 with TRBJ2-7; tentative D call: TRBD1 (6 bases). The clonotype originates from a woman aged 70 to 79 with COVID-19, enrolled during active disease. Sequenced sample: peripheral blood. CDR3 in amino acids: CASSSYLTGRGDEQYF. The CDR3 nucleotides read TGTGCCAGCAGTTCTTACCTGACAGGACGAGGAGACGAGCAGTACTTC.